This TCR beta chain is drawn from a study of T-cell reconstitution after alpha-beta-depleted transplantation in children. CDR3 length: 16 amino acids. After removal of 5 bases from V and 8 bases from J, the junction contained 14 bases not matched to a gene. This clonotype has only a few counts. Unique molecular identifiers tagged the TCRbeta library. TCRdb used MiXCR to reprocess the PCR reads, holding one entry per CDR3 protein. The data contain about 690,000 distinct CDR3 sequences, 16% of them singletons. This TCR was sampled from a human donor who donated a stem cell graft to a child with acute myeloid leukemia. The material was PBMCs from the stem cell graft donor, obtained from the stem cell graft. J is TRBJ2-1 and V is TRBV12-3 or TRBV12-4, with TRBD2 matching over 8 bases. This CDR3 reads CASSLRPGLETDEQFF. DNA for the CDR3: TGTGCCAGCAGTCTCAGACCGGGACTAGAAACGGATGAGCAGTTCTTC.